These 21 T cell receptor beta chains originate from one sample sequenced in a study of T cell clonotyping in hematopoietic cell transplantation. The time point was: recipient sample about 28 days before transplant, after cytoreduction. Profiling relied on immunoSEQ multiplex PCR, and the TCRdb table lists in-frame clones only, not all of them. This sample yields some 13,000 clones, of which roughly 83% are seen a single time; about 15% belongs to the top ten. The specimen comprised peripheral blood mononuclear cells, sampled before stem cell transplant. The receptor source for this set is a man between 60 and 75 years old with acute myeloid leukemia. Some clones in this sample may be carry-over from other donors' samples.

CDR3 sequence (DNA): TGTGCCAGCAGCGTAGAGGGCAGACAGATTAGCACAGATACGCAGTATTTT. The encoded protein is CASSVEGRQISTDTQYF. The rearrangement joins TRBV9 to TRBJ2-3, with TRBD1 as a possible D gene (5 bases). V lost 0 bases and J 0 bases, leaving 14 bases between the germline ends. The CDR3 runs 17 residues. Looked up from germline, CDR1 is SGDLS and CDR2 is YYNGEE.

The rearrangement links TRBV7-9 to TRBJ1-1; 11 nucleotides align to TRBD1. In germline, CDR1 is SEHNR, CDR2 FQNEAQ (reference sequence). The CDR3 runs 16 residues. J gave up 3 bases and V 1 base, and 4 bases lay outside the gene matches. This chain's CDR3 is CASSLGTGGPDTEAFF. For the CDR3, the DNA is TGTGCCAGCAGCTTAGGGACAGGGGGCCCCGACACTGAAGCTTTCTTT.

The V gene is TRBV5-1, the J gene TRBJ2-3; D is ambiguous. Trimming took 0 bases from V and 0 from J, leaving 8 bases between them. The CDR3 runs to 15 residues. From germline, CDR1 is SGHRS and CDR2 YFSETQ. For the CDR3, the DNA is TGCGCCAGCAGCTTGGCCAGCCAGAGCACAGATACGCAGTATTTT. As protein: CASSLASQSTDTQYF.

This clone is termed large (0.1 to 1%). This chain connects TRBV5-1 to TRBJ2-4, with D unclear. The CDR3 totals 15 residues. V dropped 4 bases and J dropped 5 bases, with 16 bases sitting between them. Germline V gene lookup returns CDR1 SGHRS and CDR2 YFSETQ. CDR3 amino acids: CASSTSRNGENIQYF. The DNA of the CDR3 is TGCGCCAGCAGCACCTCACGGAATGGTGAAAACATTCAGTACTTC.

The gene calls are TRBV7-3 and TRBJ2-3, with 8 bases that match TRBD2. The CDR3 is 16 amino acids. CDR1 SGHTA and CDR2 FQGTGA come from the germline V gene. Trimming took 5 bases from V and 2 from J; bases not matched to a gene: 9. The CDR3 region is CASSPGRGGNTDTQYF. The CDR3 nucleotides are TGTGCCAGCAGCCCCGGGAGGGGTGGGAACACAGATACGCAGTATTTT.

V usage is TRBV6-5 and J usage is TRBJ1-4; D is perhaps TRBD1 (5 bases). The length of the CDR3 is 15 residues. The germline V gene has CDR1 MNHEY and CDR2 SVGAGI. V was shortened by 1 base and J by 10 bases, with 16 bases between the two germline ends. The CDR3 sequence is CASSYYGHTRGKLFF. The CDR3 DNA reads as TGTGCCAGCAGTTACTATGGACATACTAGGGGAAAACTGTTTTTT.

This sequence joins TRBV9 and TRBJ2-5, with 8 positions matching TRBD2. Germline V gives CDR1 SGDLS, CDR2 YYNGEE. Losses at the gene ends were 0 bases for V and 1 base for J; bases not matched to a gene: 2. The CDR3 runs to 15 residues. CDR3 sequence reads: CASSVAGGPQETQYF. In nucleotides, the CDR3 is TGTGCCAGCAGCGTAGCGGGGGGGCCCCAAGAGACCCAGTACTTC.

This chain connects TRBV11-2 to TRBJ2-1; TRBD2 agrees at 12 bases. There are 15 residues in the CDR3. Germline CDR1 is SGHAT and CDR2 is FQNNGV. Unmatched junction bases numbered 5, after V lost 5 bases and J lost 6 bases. CDR3 nucleotide sequence: TGTGCCAGCAGCCAAATGGGACTAGCGGGCAATGAGCAGTTCTTC. It encodes CASSQMGLAGNEQFF.

The chain links TRBV6-6 to TRBJ2-7; 7 bases fit TRBD1. The trim removed 1 base at V and 0 bases at J, leaving 3 bases unmatched. This CDR3 region has 15 residues. Germline V lookup: CDR1 MNHNY, CDR2 SVGAGI (reference sequence). The CDR3 sequence is CASSYFGQDSYEQYF. The CDR3 DNA sequence: TGTGCCAGCAGTTACTTCGGACAGGACTCCTACGAGCAGTACTTC.

This chain connects TRBV30 to TRBJ2-2; no firm D call. Germline V CDR1 and CDR2: GTSNPN, SVGIG (reference sequence). The length of the CDR3 is 14 residues. The V gene lost 4 bases and the J gene lost 0 bases, with 9 bases spanning the gap. CDR3 bases: TGTGCCTGGAAACGGATGGCGAACACCGGGGAGCTGTTTTTT. Residues: CAWKRMANTGELFF.

The chain uses TRBV5-6 and TRBJ2-7; D is perhaps TRBD1 (6 bases). The CDR3 runs to 12 residues. Trimming shortened V by 3 bases and J by 12 bases, and 16 bases separated the two germline ends. CDR1 and CDR2 from the germline V gene are SGHDT and YYEEEE. CDR3 nucleotide sequence: TGTGCCAGCAGCTCATCGGACAGTGGTGTGTACTTC. Translated: CASSSSDSGVYF.

The CDR3 is CASSGTAAATGELFF. As DNA, the CDR3 is TGTGCCAGCAGTGGGACGGCAGCGGCCACCGGGGAGCTGTTTTTT. The chain combines TRBV6-4 with TRBJ2-2; D is possibly TRBD2 (5 bases). V gave up 4 bases and J gave up 4 bases, with 13 bases separating them. Germline lookup yields CDR1 MRHNA and CDR2 SNTAGT. The CDR3 contains 15 residues.

This sequence joins TRBV7-2 and TRBJ2-5, with a weak D call TRBD1 (7 bases). CDR1 SGHTA and CDR2 FQGNSA come from the germline V gene. The CDR3 has 14 residues. V was clipped by 6 bases and J by 4 bases, with 15 bases between them. The CDR3 region has the DNA TGTGCCAGCAGTCGGGCGGGACAGAGAGAGACCCAGTACTTC. Translating it yields CASSRAGQRETQYF.

J is TRBJ1-2 and V is TRBV28; 12 bases are shared with TRBD1. The CDR3 covers 14 residues. CDR1 and CDR2 from the germline V gene are MDHEN and SYDVKM. After removal of 10 bases from V and 8 bases from J, the junction contained 11 bases not matched to a gene. In DNA form, the CDR3 reads TGTGCCACCCGAACGGGACAGGGGGCGCGGGGCTACACCTTC. This encodes CATRTGQGARGYTF.

The rearrangement links TRBV2 to TRBJ1-2, with 9 bases that match TRBD1. Germline V lookup: CDR1 SNHLY, CDR2 FYNNEI. The length of the CDR3 is 12 residues. With V trimmed by 8 bases and J by 5 bases, 3 bases remained unmatched. CDR3 in DNA: TGTGCCAGCGCCGGACAGGGGTATGGCTACACCTTC. It codes for CASAGQGYGYTF.

The chain links TRBV19 to TRBJ1-1, with D uncertain. Trimming cost V 3 bases and J 1 base, with 9 bases left between them. The CDR3 runs to 14 residues. Per germline, CDR1 LNHDA and CDR2 SQIVND (reference sequence). The CDR3 loop is CASSILDWNTEAFF. In DNA, the CDR3 is TGTGCCAGTAGTATCCTAGATTGGAACACTGAAGCTTTCTTT.

This clone was counted between two and nine times. This chain links TRBV7-3 with TRBJ2-1, with 8 bases that match TRBD2. This CDR3 is 15 amino acids long. Trimming at V came to 6 bases and at J to 2 bases, leaving 6 bases not matched to a gene. The germline V gene encodes CDR1 SGHTA and CDR2 FQGTGA. The CDR3 DNA reads TGTGCCAGCAGTCTAGCGGGTGGGCCCTACAATGAGCAGTTCTTC. Protein sequence: CASSLAGGPYNEQFF.

This clone was seen only once. The genes are TRBV6-5 and TRBJ2-3; D gene uncertain. V was pared by 5 bases and J by 1 base, with 7 bases between. This CDR3 comprises 13 residues. Germline V CDR1 and CDR2: MNHEY, SVGAGI. CDR3 coding DNA: TGTGCCAGCAGTGACGGCCGCACAGATACGCAGTATTTT. Translated: CASSDGRTDTQYF.

This clone was counted a few times. The chain has TRBV25-1 and TRBJ1-1; 8 nucleotides match TRBD1. CDR3 length: 13 residues. CDR1 is MGHDK and CDR2 is SYGVNS in the germline V gene. Trimming took 6 bases from V and 7 from J; bases not matched to a gene: 7. Here the CDR3 DNA reads TGTGCCAGCAGAGATCCACAGGGGGTTGAAGCTTTCTTT. Its protein is CASRDPQGVEAFF. Complete variable domain (other parts from reference TRBV25-1 and TRBJ1-1): EADIYQTPRYLVIGTGKKITLECSQTMGHDKMYWYQQDPGMELHLIHYSYGVNSTEKGDLSSESTVSRIRTEHFPLTLESARPSHTSQYLCASRDPQGVEAFFGQGTRLTVV.

The rearrangement links TRBV15 to TRBJ1-1; TRBD1 is a possible D gene (6 bases). CDR1 and CDR2 (germline): LNHNV, YYDKDF (reference sequence). Between the trimmed V and J ends, which lost 1 base and 0 bases, there was a span of 6 bases. CDR3 length equals 14 residues. CDR3 DNA: TGTGCCACCAGCAGAGGGGGGCTGAACACTGAAGCTTTCTTT. Its translation: CATSRGGLNTEAFF.

The chain uses TRBV15 and TRBJ1-1; TRBD1 matches 7 bases. Germline lookup yields CDR1 LNHNV and CDR2 YYDKDF (reference sequence). The CDR3 loop spans 15 amino acids. V lost 0 bases to trimming and J lost 2 bases; unmatched junction nucleotides: 3. The CDR3: CATSREDRINTEAFF. For the CDR3, the DNA is TGTGCCACCAGCAGAGAGGACAGGATAAACACTGAAGCTTTCTTT.